This T cell receptor beta chain stems from a study of response to subunit inactivated influenza vaccine. With regard to this clonotype: Its antigen remains unknown.

Overall study findings and caveats: Authors proposed each seasonal influenza vaccination draws in few new T cells.

One entry per CDR3 protein, called by TCRdb with MiXCR from the RT-PCR reads. Of hundreds of thousands of distinct CDR3 sequences in the sample, approximately 17% were seen once. CDR3 size: 15 residues. The V end was cut by 2 bases, the J end by 7 bases, with 15 bases between. Germline-derived CDR1 and CDR2 are MNHEY and SVGAGI. The V gene is TRBV6-5, the J gene TRBJ2-4, with a tentative D call TRBD2 (7 bases). The sequence was collected from a man aged 50 to 60 who received an inactivated influenza vaccine. The sequencing used PBMCs from blood, collected roughly 5 days after vaccination. Here the CDR3 reads CASSYEGGSSNIQYF. The CDR3 coding sequence is TGTGCCAGCAGTTACGAGGGGGGGAGTTCGAACATTCAGTACTTC.